These 4 T cell receptor beta chains share one sample of origin, sequenced in a study of T-cell memory formation after mild COVID-19. TCRdb fed the 5' RACE reads into MiXCR, producing one record per CDR3 protein. Counted here are more than 200,000 distinct CDR3 sequences, around 17% occurring once; the ten biggest clones make up approximately 3.5%. The sample consisted of PBMCs or a T cell subset sorted from them (not recorded which). These receptors were obtained from a man between 18 and 29 years old who had mild COVID-19 (a few samples of this study predate the infection). Cell type and time point are not known.

The chain joins TRBV18 to TRBJ1-6; D remains ambiguous. The CDR3 runs to 16 residues. Looked up from germline, CDR1 is KGHSH and CDR2 is LQKENI. V was shortened by 3 bases and J by 7 bases, with 16 bases between the two germline ends. CDR3 protein: CASSPALYPRNSPLHF. CDR3 sequence (DNA): TGTGCCAGCTCACCCGCCCTTTACCCCCGAAATTCACCCCTCCACTTT. Supplemented by reference TRBV18 and TRBJ1-6, the full variable domain reads NAGVMQNPRHLVRRRGQEARLRCSPMKGHSHVYWYRQLPEEGLKFMVYLQKENIIDESGMPKERFSAEFPKEGPSILRIQQVVRGDSAAYFCASSPALYPRNSPLHFGNGTRLTVT.

This clonotype was seen repeatedly, ten times or more. The chain is built from TRBV12-3 or TRBV12-4 and TRBJ2-3, with D unresolved. V gave up 6 bases and J gave up 5 bases, with 9 bases separating them. The CDR3 contains 12 residues. Written as DNA, the CDR3 is TGTGCCAGCAGCCCAAACTTAGATACGCAGTATTTT. This translates into CASSPNLDTQYF.

The chain carries TRBV19 and TRBJ2-1; no clear D. The length of the CDR3 is 14 residues. Germline CDR1 is LNHDA and CDR2 is SQIVND (reference sequence). Trimming took 3 bases from V and 5 from J, leaving 11 bases between them. In DNA form, the CDR3 reads TGTGCCAGTAGTATCGAAGGATTCCACAATGAGCAGTTCTTC. Translation gives CASSIEGFHNEQFF.

This chain links TRBV9 with TRBJ1-2, with a tentative D call TRBD1 (5 bases). Trimming took 0 bases from V and 8 from J, leaving 20 bases between them. Germline-derived CDR1 and CDR2 are SGDLS and YYNGEE. The CDR3 spans 16 residues. CDR3 in DNA: TGTGCCAGCAGCGTAGGAGGGGAACAGACAACTATGGGCTACACCTTC. Translation: CASSVGGEQTTMGYTF.